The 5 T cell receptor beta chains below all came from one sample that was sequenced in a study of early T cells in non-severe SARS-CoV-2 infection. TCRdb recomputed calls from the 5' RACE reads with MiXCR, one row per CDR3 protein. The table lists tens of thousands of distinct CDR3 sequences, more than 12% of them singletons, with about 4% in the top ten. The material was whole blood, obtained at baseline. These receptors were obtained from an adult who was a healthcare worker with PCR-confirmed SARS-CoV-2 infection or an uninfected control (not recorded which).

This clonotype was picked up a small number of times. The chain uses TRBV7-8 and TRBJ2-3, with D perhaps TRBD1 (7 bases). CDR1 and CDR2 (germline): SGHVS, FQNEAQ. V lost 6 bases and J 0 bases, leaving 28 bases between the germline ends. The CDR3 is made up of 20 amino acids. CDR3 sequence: CASSGPGGGFRGASTDTQYF. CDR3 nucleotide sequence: TGTGCCAGCAGTGGACCAGGGGGTGGTTTCCGCGGGGCGAGCACAGATACGCAGTATTTT. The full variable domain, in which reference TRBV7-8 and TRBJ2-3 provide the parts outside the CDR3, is GAGVSQSPRYKVAKRGQDVALRCDPISGHVSLFWYQQALGQGPEFLTYFQNEAQLDKSGLPSDRFFAERPEGSVSTLKIQRTQQEDSAVYLCASSGPGGGFRGASTDTQYFGPGTRLTVL.

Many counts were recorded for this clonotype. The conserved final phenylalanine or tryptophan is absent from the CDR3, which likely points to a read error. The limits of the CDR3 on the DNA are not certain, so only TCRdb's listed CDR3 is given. This CDR3 reads CASSPANTDR. This chain joins TRBV7-6 and TRBJ2-3; TRBD2 is the table's D call and was not checked against the DNA. From its first to its last residue, the CDR3 has 10 amino acids. Germline lookup yields CDR1 SGHVS and CDR2 FNYEAQ.

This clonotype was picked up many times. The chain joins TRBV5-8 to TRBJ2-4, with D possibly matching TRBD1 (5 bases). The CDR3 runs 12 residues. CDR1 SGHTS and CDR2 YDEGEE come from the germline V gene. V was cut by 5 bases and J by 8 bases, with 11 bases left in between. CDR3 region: CASSLGLDIQYF. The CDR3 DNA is TGTGCCAGCAGTCTGGGGCTAGACATTCAGTACTTC.

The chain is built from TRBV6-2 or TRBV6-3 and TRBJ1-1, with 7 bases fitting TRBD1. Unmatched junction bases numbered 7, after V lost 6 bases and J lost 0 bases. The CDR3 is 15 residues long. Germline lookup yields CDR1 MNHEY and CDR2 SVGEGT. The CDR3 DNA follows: TGTGCCAGCAGCCCTGTGGGACAGCTGAACACTGAAGCTTTCTTT. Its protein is CASSPVGQLNTEAFF.

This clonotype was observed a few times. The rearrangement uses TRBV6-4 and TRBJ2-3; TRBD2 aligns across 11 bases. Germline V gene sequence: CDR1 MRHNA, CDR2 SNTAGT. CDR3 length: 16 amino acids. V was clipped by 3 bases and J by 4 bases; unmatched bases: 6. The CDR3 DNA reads TGTGCCAGCAGTGAACTAGCGGGAGCCGAGCCAGATACGCAGTATTTT. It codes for CASSELAGAEPDTQYF.